This T cell receptor beta chain was observed in a study of cytotoxic CD8 clonotypes in ibrutinib-treated CLL. V was cut by 3 bases and J by 0 bases, with 8 bases left in between. Germline loops: CDR1 MDHEN, CDR2 SYDVKM. The CDR3 is made up of 14 amino acids. Measured with immunoSEQ multiplex PCR; TCRdb has only the in-frame clones, and not every one. The sample contains some 130,000 clones, approximately 83% of which appear only once. This receptor was obtained from a human donor with chronic lymphocytic leukemia. The sequenced sample was PBMCs, obtained after 24 months of ibrutinib treatment. This chain uses TRBV28 with TRBJ2-5, with D possibly being TRBD1 (5 bases). CDR3 nucleotides: TGTGCCAGCAGTTTGCGACAGTACCAAGAGACCCAGTACTTC. Protein sequence: CASSLRQYQETQYF.